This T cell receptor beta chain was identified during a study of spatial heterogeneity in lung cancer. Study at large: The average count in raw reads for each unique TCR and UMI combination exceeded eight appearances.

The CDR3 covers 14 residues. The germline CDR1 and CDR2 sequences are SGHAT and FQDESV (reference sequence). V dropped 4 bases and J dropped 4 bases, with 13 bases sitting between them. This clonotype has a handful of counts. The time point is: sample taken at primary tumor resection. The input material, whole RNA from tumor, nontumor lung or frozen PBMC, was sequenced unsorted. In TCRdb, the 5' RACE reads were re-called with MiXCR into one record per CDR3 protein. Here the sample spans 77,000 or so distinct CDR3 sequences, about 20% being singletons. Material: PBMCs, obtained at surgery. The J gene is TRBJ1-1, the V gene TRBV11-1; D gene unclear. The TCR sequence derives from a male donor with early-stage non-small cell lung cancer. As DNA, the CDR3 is TGTGCCAGCAGCTCCAAAGGTTTCGGCACTGAAGCTTTCTTT. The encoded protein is CASSSKGFGTEAFF.